This T cell receptor (beta chain) was captured in a study of blood T cells in healthy people across ages. The V gene's germline CDR1 is LGHDT and CDR2 YNNKEL (reference sequence). This CDR3 spans 15 amino acids. Each sample used at least 6.5 million PBMCs. Study observations and caveats: Naive T cell percentage showed a strong correlation with TCR beta diversity.

Through a sample-barcoded 5' primer and a J-beta primer mix, a second PCR was run for about 7 to 12 cycles. Every sample gave at least 2.5 million paired-end reads containing CDR3. TCRdb redid the calling of the 5' RACE reads with MiXCR, one entry per CDR3 protein. The data hold 600,000 or so distinct CDR3 sequences, with about 28% observed a single time. This clonotype has only a few counts. The antigen remains unidentified. Sequences were obtained from blood. The gene calls are TRBV3-1 and TRBJ2-3, with 7 bases lining up with TRBD2. This sequence was found in a woman of 80 years or more in good health. DNA for the CDR3: TGTGTCAGTAGCCCCCTAGCGGTAGGCCCAGATACGCAGTATTTT. It encodes CVSSPLAVGPDTQYF.